These T cell receptor beta chains were read from a single sample in a study of shared clonotypes between healthy human individuals. The data were produced by immunoSEQ multiplex PCR, yet TCRdb's version contains in-frame clones alone and is incomplete. The sample holds over 2 million clones, roughly 92% seen once. The sequenced material came from naive CD4+ T cells from PBMCs. The receptors stem from a man aged 18 to 30 in good health. Some clones in this sample may be carry-over from other donors' samples. Each CDR3 is given with its conserved first and last residue. The D gene is left open where the match is weak. Clone size is shown for a subset of rows, as once, few, many or a class of expanded clone.

>NA|TRBJ2-1|TRBD2|TRBV7-3
CATSRLAGNYNEQFF
TGTGCCACGTCCCGTCTAGCGGGGAACTACAATGAGCAGTTCTTC
>NA|TRBJ2-5|TRBD1|TRBV28
CASSLPGTVETQYF
TGTGCCAGCAGTTTACCCGGGACAGTTGAGACCCAGTACTTC
>NA|TRBJ2-7|NA|TRBV6-1
CASRSGYEQYF
TGTGCCAGCAGGAGCGGCTACGAGCAGTACTTC
>NA|TRBJ2-7|TRBD2|TRBV4-2
CASSRLLAGSLREQYF
TGTGCCAGCAGCCGCCTACTAGCGGGATCACTGCGGGAGCAGTACTTC
>NA|TRBJ1-1|TRBD1|TRBV7-3
CASSFGQGETEAFF
TGTGCCAGCAGCTTTGGACAGGGGGAGACTGAAGCTTTCTTT
>once|TRBJ2-7|TRBD2|TRBV9
CASSVASGVPSSYEQYF
TGTGCCAGCAGCGTAGCTAGCGGGGTCCCCAGCTCCTACGAGCAGTACTTC
>once|TRBJ2-1|NA|TRBV29-1
CSAGKPGLGNNEQFF
TGCAGCGCTGGGAAGCCGGGTCTGGGCAACAATGAGCAGTTCTTC
>NA|TRBJ1-2|NA|TRBV6-1
CASRMTVVSGYTF
TGTGCCAGCAGGATGACAGTGGTGTCCGGCTACACCTTC
>NA|TRBJ2-5|NA|TRBV7-9
CASHDSNQETQYF
TGTGCCAGCCACGACAGTAACCAAGAGACCCAGTACTTC
>NA|TRBJ1-4|TRBD1|TRBV9
CASSVGQGSEKLFF
TGTGCCAGCAGCGTAGGACAGGGGAGTGAAAAACTGTTTTTT
>few|TRBJ1-1|NA|TRBV10-3
CAISESASNVNTEAFF
TGTGCCATCAGTGAGTCGGCGTCGAACGTGAACACTGAAGCTTTCTTT
>NA|TRBJ1-1|TRBD1|TRBV27
CASSLGDRGADTEAFF
TGTGCCAGCAGCTTAGGGGACAGGGGCGCGGACACTGAAGCTTTCTTT
>NA|TRBJ2-1|NA|TRBV6-5
CASSQDSYNEQFF
TGTGCCAGCAGCCAGGACAGCTACAATGAGCAGTTCTTC
>NA|TRBJ2-1|NA|TRBV2
CASSVVREQFF
TGTGCCAGCAGTGTGGTGAGGGAGCAGTTCTTC
>NA|TRBJ1-2|TRBD1|TRBV7-9
CASSSYPTSQGASYGYTF
TGTGCCAGCAGCTCATACCCCACATCACAGGGGGCCTCCTATGGCTACACCTTC
>NA|TRBJ2-5|NA|TRBV11-1
CASSPSFRETQYF
TGTGCCAGCAGCCCCTCGTTTCGGGAGACCCAGTACTTC
>once|TRBJ2-7|NA|TRBV7-9
CASSLSLNEQYF
TGTGCCAGCAGCTTATCTTTGAACGAGCAGTACTTC
>once|TRBJ2-3|NA|TRBV30
CAWSGPSGTDTQYF
TGTGCCTGGAGTGGGCCTAGCGGCACAGATACGCAGTATTTT
>NA|TRBJ1-5|NA|TRBV4-1
CASSQEGFSNQPQHF
TGCGCCAGCAGCCAAGAGGGATTTAGCAATCAGCCCCAGCATTTT
>NA|TRBJ2-2|NA|TRBV27
CASSNGVMGTGELFF
TGTGCCAGCAGCAATGGCGTGATGGGCACCGGGGAGCTGTTTTTT
>NA|TRBJ2-7|NA|TRBV5-4
CARSFTYEQYF
TGTGCCAGAAGCTTCACCTACGAGCAGTACTTC
>NA|TRBJ1-3|NA|TRBV5-1
CASSLSPIGLESSGNTIYF
TGCGCCAGCAGCTTGTCTCCTATAGGGCTCGAGAGCTCTGGAAACACCATATATTTT
>NA|TRBJ2-1|NA|TRBV6-5
CASSYRGNEQFF
TGTGCCAGCAGTTACAGGGGGAATGAGCAGTTCTTC
>few|TRBJ2-7|TRBD1|TRBV5-5
CASSPGTAYEQYF
TGTGCCAGCAGCCCGGGGACAGCCTACGAGCAGTACTTC
>NA|TRBJ1-2|NA|TRBV5-1
CASSLFVAGDGGYTF
TGCGCCAGCAGCTTATTTGTTGCGGGGGATGGTGGCTACACCTTC
>NA|TRBJ1-3|TRBD1|TRBV18
CASSPTGGGGNTIYF
TGTGCCAGCTCACCAACAGGGGGCGGAGGAAACACCATATATTTT